This T cell receptor beta chain stems from a study of OX40 agonist ivuxolimab in advanced cancers. Using immunoSEQ multiplex PCR, the repertoire was profiled, and TCRdb retains in-frame clones only, with some absent. Of tens of thousands of clones detected, about four fifths appear once; the ten largest clones hold approximately 0.44%. V was shortened by 3 bases and J by 2 bases, with 11 bases between the two germline ends. In germline, CDR1 is KGHSH, CDR2 LQKENI. The length of the CDR3 is 15 residues. This clonotype was obtained from an adult with an advanced solid tumor such as melanoma, head and neck, liver or kidney cancer. Sequenced material: CD4+ or CD8+ T cells sorted from blood, taken in a trial of the OX40 agonist ivuxolimab. The V call is TRBV18, the J call TRBJ1-5, with TRBD1 as a possible D gene (6 bases). The CDR3 reads CASSPEGVRNQPQHF. CDR3 coding DNA: TGTGCCAGCTCACCTGAGGGGGTTCGCAATCAGCCCCAGCATTTT.